Shown below are 21 T cell receptor beta chains from a single sample sequenced in a study of radiotherapy plus CTLA-4 blockade in lung cancer. TCRdb keeps only in-frame clones here, not all; method: immunoSEQ multiplex PCR. The table shows 95,000 to 150,000 clones, with 85% to 90% occurring only once. This specimen consisted of peripheral blood, obtained from a patient treated with radiotherapy plus ipilimumab. The receptors come from a human donor with non-small cell lung cancer that progressed on radiotherapy plus ipilimumab.

The V gene is TRBV5-1, the J gene TRBJ2-3; D possibly corresponds to TRBD2 (5 bases). This CDR3 spans 15 amino acids. Germline assignment: CDR1 SGHRS and CDR2 YFSETQ. V was shortened by 0 bases and J by 0 bases, with 8 bases between the two germline ends. CDR3 sequence reads: CASSLGGASTDTQYF. For the CDR3, the DNA is TGCGCCAGCAGCTTGGGGGGAGCTAGCACAGATACGCAGTATTTT.

J is TRBJ2-7 and V is TRBV5-1, with 7 bases matching TRBD2. Trimming cost V 0 bases and J 0 bases; bases outside gene matches: 3. This CDR3 is 15 amino acids long. Looked up from germline, CDR1 is SGHRS and CDR2 is YFSETQ. The CDR3 DNA is TGCGCCAGCAGCTTGGCCGGGACTAACTCCTACGAGCAGTACTTC. Protein sequence: CASSLAGTNSYEQYF. Combining the CDR3 with reference TRBV5-1 and TRBJ2-7 gives the whole variable domain KAGVTQTPRYLIKTRGQQVTLSCSPISGHRSVSWYQQTPGQGLQFLFEYFSETQRNKGNFPGRFSGRQFSNSRSEMNVSTLELGDSALYLCASSLAGTNSYEQYFGPGTRLTVT.

The chain links TRBV7-2 to TRBJ2-4; no firm D call. The CDR3 totals 13 residues. Germline V gene data show CDR1 as SGHTA and CDR2 as FQGNSA. Trimming pared 8 bases from V and 6 bases from J, leaving 14 bases between. The CDR3 DNA follows: TGTGCCAGCCGGTCTCCCCCGGGAAACATTCAGTACTTC. Amino acid sequence: CASRSPPGNIQYF.

The chain combines TRBV6-5 with TRBJ2-7, with D uncertain. V was trimmed by 6 bases and J by 4 bases, leaving 13 bases between them. The germline V gene has CDR1 MNHEY and CDR2 SVGAGI. This CDR3 contains 13 residues. The CDR3 spells CASSLGWVYEQYF. Here the CDR3 DNA reads TGTGCCAGCAGCTTGGGGTGGGTTTACGAGCAGTACTTC.

The chain recombines TRBV5-1 with TRBJ2-2, with D perhaps matching TRBD2 (7 bases). The CDR3 runs to 16 residues. Germline V gene sequence: CDR1 SGHRS, CDR2 YFSETQ. V lost 1 base and J lost 2, with 12 bases in between. CDR3 region: CASSLIRGGNTGELFF. Written as DNA, the CDR3 is TGCGCCAGCAGCTTGATCCGCGGGGGCAACACCGGGGAGCTGTTTTTT.

The chain is built from TRBV13 and TRBJ1-3, with D possibly being TRBD1 (5 bases). CDR1 is PRHDT and CDR2 is FYEKMQ in the germline V gene (reference sequence). The CDR3 spans 11 residues. Trimming pared 5 bases from V and 11 bases from J, leaving 10 bases between. In nucleotides, the CDR3 is TGTGCCAGCAGCCCCGGGGGATCCATATATTTT. Translated, it gives CASSPGGSIYF.

This clone was recorded once. The rearrangement uses TRBV5-1 and TRBJ2-2; weak D call: TRBD2 (6 bases). The germline V gene has CDR1 SGHRS and CDR2 YFSETQ. There are 16 residues in the CDR3. With 7 bases removed from V and 5 bases from J, the gap between germline ends came to 21 bases. DNA of the CDR3: TGCGCCAGCTGCCCGGACTCGGTGGGGGGAACCGGGGAGCTGTTTTTT. It yields the protein CASCPDSVGGTGELFF.

The chain employs TRBV5-8 and TRBJ2-7; the D gene could be TRBD1 or TRBD2 (5 bases each). CDR1 is SGHTS, CDR2 YDEGEE, per germline. Trimming stripped 3 bases from V and 2 bases from J, with 15 bases between. The CDR3 sequence is 15 residues long. The CDR3 loop is CASSSPLSGPYEQYF. CDR3 nucleotide sequence: TGTGCCAGCAGCTCGCCCCTCTCGGGGCCCTACGAGCAGTACTTC.

This chain connects TRBV7-3 to TRBJ2-5; the D gene is possibly TRBD2 (5 bases). The germline gives CDR1 SGHTA, CDR2 FQGTGA. This CDR3 has 13 amino acids. With 2 bases removed from V and 5 bases from J, the gap between germline ends came to 9 bases. The CDR3 region has the DNA TGTGCCAGCAGCTTAGACTACTTGGAGACCCAGTACTTC. Residues: CASSLDYLETQYF.

The chain links TRBV10-3 to TRBJ2-1; 7 bases are a match to TRBD2. With 4 bases clipped from V and 8 bases from J, the junction kept 8 bases outside the gene matches. Per germline, CDR1 ENHRY and CDR2 SYGVKD. The CDR3 spans 14 residues. CDR3 nucleotide sequence: TGTGCCATCAGTGGCCCCGGGGGGTCGGATGAGCAGTTCTTC. The encoded protein is CAISGPGGSDEQFF.

The rearrangement links TRBV5-1 to TRBJ2-5; D not certain. V lost 2 bases to trimming and J lost 1 base, with 18 bases between them. In germline, CDR1 is SGHRS, CDR2 YFSETQ. CDR3 length equals 17 residues. The CDR3 sequence: CASSFSSSGPIQETQYF. CDR3 DNA: TGCGCCAGCAGCTTTTCTAGTTCCGGTCCCATCCAAGAGACCCAGTACTTC.

The chain combines TRBV18 with TRBJ2-1; D not resolved. The germline CDR1 and CDR2 sequences are KGHSH and LQKENI. CDR3 size: 15 residues. Trimming stripped 0 bases from V and 9 bases from J, with 15 bases between. DNA of the CDR3: TGTGCCAGCTCACCACCACGAACATGGAGTAGTGAGCAGTTCTTC. This translates into CASSPPRTWSSEQFF. The full variable domain, with the rest looked up from reference TRBV18 and TRBJ2-1, is NAGVMQNPRHLVRRRGQEARLRCSPMKGHSHVYWYRQLPEEGLKFMVYLQKENIIDESGMPKERFSAEFPKEGPSILRIQQVVRGDSAAYFCASSPPRTWSSEQFFGPGTRLTVL.

The CDR3 DNA reads as TGTGCCAGCTCCGCCGGACAGCTCTCGGTTAATGAAAAACTGTTTTTT. It translates to CASSAGQLSVNEKLFF. This chain joins TRBV18 and TRBJ1-4; TRBD1 is a possible D gene (6 bases). This CDR3 is 16 amino acids long. V was trimmed by 6 bases and J by 4 bases, leaving 18 bases between them. Germline assignment: CDR1 KGHSH and CDR2 LQKENI. The entire variable domain, with the rest obtained from reference TRBV18 and TRBJ1-4, is as follows: NAGVMQNPRHLVRRRGQEARLRCSPMKGHSHVYWYRQLPEEGLKFMVYLQKENIIDESGMPKERFSAEFPKEGPSILRIQQVVRGDSAAYFCASSAGQLSVNEKLFFGSGTQLSVL.

This clone came up a few times. The V gene is TRBV9, the J gene TRBJ1-3; 8 bases agree with TRBD1. Trimming cost V 3 bases and J 4 bases; bases outside gene matches: 3. The CDR3 runs to 14 residues. Germline CDR1 is SGDLS and CDR2 is YYNGEE. The CDR3 loop is CASSARDRGNTIYF. The CDR3 DNA reads as TGTGCCAGCAGCGCTCGGGACAGGGGAAACACCATATATTTT.

This clone was counted once. The gene calls are TRBV11-1 and TRBJ1-1; no reliable D call. CDR1 is SGHAT and CDR2 is FQDESV in the germline V gene (reference sequence). Trimming stripped 5 bases from V and 5 bases from J, with 21 bases between. This CDR3 has 16 amino acids. The CDR3 loop reads CASSPGLWGGRTEAFF. CDR3 DNA: TGTGCCAGCAGCCCCGGCCTTTGGGGTGGGAGGACTGAAGCTTTCTTT.

The chain employs TRBV5-1 and TRBJ2-3; 11 bases line up with TRBD2. This CDR3 has 15 amino acids. CDR1 is SGHRS, CDR2 YFSETQ, per germline. J lost 5 bases, V lost 0 bases, and 2 bases had no gene match. CDR3 protein: CASSLALAGGDTQYF. CDR3 DNA sequence: TGCGCCAGCAGCTTGGCCCTAGCGGGAGGAGATACGCAGTATTTT.

The chain employs TRBV5-5 and TRBJ2-7; no clear D gene. This CDR3 spans 15 amino acids. Trimming stripped 0 bases from V and 4 bases from J, with 14 bases between. Germline V gene lookup returns CDR1 SGHKS and CDR2 YYEKEE (reference sequence). CDR3 in DNA: TGTGCCAGCAGCTTGGCGGTTAACCCACTTTACGAGCAGTACTTC. Translated: CASSLAVNPLYEQYF.

The chain links TRBV6-5 to TRBJ2-5, with TRBD2 identical over 10 bases. TRBJ2-7 matches the DNA end more closely, so the J call is doubtful. Per germline, CDR1 MNHEY and CDR2 SVGAGI. CDR3 size: 14 residues. In DNA, the CDR3 is TGTGCCAGCAGACCTAGCGGGAGATCCTACGAGCAGTACTTC. As protein: CASRPSGRSYEQYF.

The chain couples TRBV27 to TRBJ1-4, with TRBD1 matching over 10 bases. This CDR3 region has 12 residues. The germline CDR1 and CDR2 sequences are MNHEY and SMNVEV (reference sequence). Germline trimming cut 6 bases from V and 10 bases from J; bases unmatched to any gene: 2. The CDR3 sequence: CASRTGGGKLFF. CDR3 in DNA: TGTGCCAGCAGGACAGGGGGCGGAAAACTGTTTTTT.

This chain connects TRBV5-4 to TRBJ2-5; TRBD1 agrees at 8 bases. The last part of the DNA fits TRBJ2-7 better; the J call may be wrong. This CDR3 is built from 13 residues. The germline gives CDR1 SGHNT, CDR2 YYREEE (reference sequence). CDR3 in amino acids: CASSGQGKSEQYF. In DNA form, the CDR3 reads TGTGCCAGCAGTGGACAGGGAAAGAGCGAGCAGTACTTC.

This sequence joins TRBV6-6 and TRBJ1-5, with 9 positions matching TRBD1. The V gene's germline CDR1 is MNHNY and CDR2 SVGAGI (reference sequence). V was clipped by 0 bases and J by 8 bases; unmatched bases: 8. This CDR3 region has 16 residues. The CDR3 is CASSYSTGGNLEPQHF. CDR3 in DNA: TGTGCCAGCAGTTACTCGACAGGGGGTAATCTTGAGCCCCAGCATTTT.